Reported below is one T cell receptor (beta chain). Its recognized antigen is unknown. No much larger clone exists at a distance of one base, and base qualities are not known. The cohort was made up of 666 healthy bone marrow donors. At the time of sampling, all cohort members were nominally healthy, though unrecorded immune exposures were likely present. The donor was CMV seropositive and was included in the group of almost 300 seropositive cohort members. Every donor gave a peripheral blood sample, and the peripheral blood mononuclear cells from that sample were used for TCR beta sequencing. Genomic DNA was extracted from the blood cell samples with the Qiagen DNeasy Blood Extraction Kit. From its cysteine to its phenylalanine, the CDR3 spans 14 amino acids. Just CDR3 DNA is preserved here, 42 bases in frame from base 1. Sequences SGDLS (CDR1) and YYNGEE (CDR2) are obtained from the germline V gene. Trimming removed 1 base from V and 0 bases from J, leaving 6 bases between the germline ends.

This sample is drawn from a study of cytomegalovirus exposure and HLA in healthy donors (TCRdb year 2017). About the full investigation: According to an earlier analysis of a few hundred of the donors, about 170 million T cells yielded 117 million unique TCR beta sequences and approximately 300 Gb of sequence data. Roughly 300 gigabases of sequencing data and some 85 million unique TCR sequences were included in an early release covering several hundred HLA-typed donors. To decide whether each TCR beta V gene segment behaved as functional or pseudogenic, an earlier analysis of some 600 of the donors relied on high-throughput TCR beta sequencing. Because of strong linkage in the cohort, a few DR-DQ haplotypes were treated as single units for association and clustering. A later genetic analysis took genome-wide SNP genotypes for 398 of the 666 donors and used that subset as a discovery cohort. Every discovery cohort repertoire had been produced on one sequencing platform. Besides the first cohort of roughly 640 subjects, a separate validation cohort made up of roughly 120 different subjects was used. The number of typed donors differed by locus: 629-630 for A, B, C, DRB1 and DQB1; about 520 for DQA1; about 600 for DPA1; and roughly 470 for DPB1. On average, over 200,000 unique TCR beta nucleotide sequences were sequenced per donor among about 400 genotyped donors of the cohort, with approximately 18% of those sequences being non-productive. The genetic ancestry cluster associated with self-reported Caucasian donors included 80% to 90% of the approximately 400 genotyped donors. Donor age, sex, ethnicity and CMV serostatus were compiled alongside the repertoire data. Rather than drawing on any new phenotypic data, the later analysis identified candidate immune exposures from TCR beta sequences and the way those sequences occurred across donors. A later analysis re-analyzed previously published TCR beta repertoires from 660 or so donors and added high-resolution HLA genotyping to study TCR occurrence patterns. Both class I and class II loci were covered by HLA typing, at four-digit resolution. Using immunosequencing, the study profiled T cell repertoires from fewer than 700 subjects and related those repertoires to cytomegalovirus serostatus. The study was designed to test whether signatures of past pathogen exposure could be identified by cataloging public T cell receptors. The study combined high-throughput TCR immunosequencing, statistical association of individual TCRs with disease status, and machine learning to predict cytomegalovirus infection status.

Library preparation employed the immunoSEQ multiplex PCR assay. For the multiplex PCR, a mixture combining 60 forward primers for TCR Vbeta segments and 13 reverse primers for TCR Jbeta segments was used. The CDR3 region of rearranged TCR beta genes was amplified from genomic DNA by a multiplex PCR assay. The Illumina HiSeq System was used to sequence the amplified TCR beta libraries as 87-base-pair reads. Per the source publication's procedure: A later analysis counted about 82 million unique TCR beta chains across the 650 to 800 repertoires, and 10 million to 11 million of these chains were shared by at least two donors. Raw reads were error-corrected and collapsed into unique sequences with a nearest-neighbor algorithm that merged closely related sequences to remove PCR and sequencing errors. To assign V, D and J gene segments, CDR3 sequences were aligned to IMGT reference sequences. Each retained sequence needed at least a six-nucleotide match to both a V gene segment and a J gene segment. A rearrangement counted as productive if the CDR3 had no stop codons and remained in frame with V and J, and every other rearrangement counted as non-productive. Following IMGT convention, CDR3 was defined as the stretch from the second conserved V-encoded cysteine up to the conserved J-encoded phenylalanine. In an earlier analysis of just under 600 of the donors, sequences lacking an unambiguous match to a single V gene segment were excluded. An earlier analysis of 500 to 700 of the donors classified V segments as functional when productive rearrangements were above 56.7% and as segregating when the standard deviation between donors was above 5%. A statistical classification framework was built to diagnose cytomegalovirus status from the catalog of TCR beta chain sequences. In a later analysis, V and J genes were assigned by comparing TCR nucleotide sequences against IMGT/GENE-DB human TR gene sequences. In a later analysis, CDR3 sequences and most-parsimonious VDJ recombination scenarios were assigned using the TCRdist pipeline. In a later analysis, every TCR beta chain was defined by the combination of its CDR3 amino acid sequence and its V-gene family, and reads without a unique V-gene family were dropped. As a way to deal with suspected cross-contamination and a sequencing artifact, a later analysis dropped over 550 nucleotide sequences that were highly shared and had low generation probability. In a later analysis, a clonal expansion index for each public chain was calculated from normalized within-repertoire ranks of inferred template counts. A later analysis computed generation probabilities with a VDJ recombination model fitted to out-of-frame rearrangements, and checked the results against IGoR. In a later analysis, TCR-TCR, TCR-HLA and TCR-CMV co-occurrence was scored with hypergeometric tests, and a repertoire-size bias correction was applied to TCR pairs. To estimate false discovery rates, a later analysis permuted the HLA or CMV assignments 20 times. In a later analysis, co-occurring TCRs were grouped using DBSCAN, with TCRdist sequence similarity added in when clustering inside HLA-allele-positive subsets. Repertoires with fewer than 30,000 or more than 120,000 public chains, plus five repertoires with anomalous nucleotide sharing, were excluded from co-occurrence clustering. TCRdb retrieved this table from immuneACCESS and kept in-frame rearrangements only. Not all clones are present; in checked studies, unresolved V genes account for under half, and no reason is known for the remainder. V and J calls and clone size follow that table, whereas D and trimming were derived from the DNA. This sample is represented by about 150,000 clones; around 74% of them were singletons. The biggest ten clones account for around 6.6% of the sample.

Summary of the overall study and its limitations: The authors suggested that the approach could potentially be generalized to other disease states and immunological phenotypes. A later analysis found that most CMV-associated TCR beta chains appeared HLA-restricted, with HLA associations seemingly driven largely by CMV exposure. Because some donors lacked HLA typing at each locus, the association tests relied only on the typed subset. A later analysis associated 16,951 TCR beta sequences with specific HLA alleles at a false discovery rate of 0.05. Assigning TCR associations to individual alleles was difficult when HLA alleles, especially DR and DQ, strongly co-occurred. A further reported finding was that TCR beta sequences accurately predicted the HLA-A and HLA-B alleles for most subjects in the first cohort. In this cohort, only TCR beta chains were sequenced, and detectable features were limited by the absence of alpha or paired-chain data. Immune exposure information for the cohort was limited to CMV serostatus. In a later analysis, the rate of TCR association differed among HLA loci, with DRB1 alleles having the most associated TCRs and HLA-C alleles having the fewest. Three of the identified cytomegalovirus-associated TCR beta chains were confirmed in vitro to be specific for cytomegalovirus antigens. Several of the top co-occurrence clusters appeared to be linked to parvovirus B19, influenza, CMV and Epstein-Barr virus, according to a later analysis. Sequencing depth was assumed to be roughly uniform across donors in the presence/absence analyses, though that assumption may not hold. In an earlier analysis of a few hundred of the donors, most TCR beta V segments were observed in productive rearrangements about 87% or about 30% of the time, broadly matching IMGT annotations. The study gave a list of about 150 TCR beta chains associated with cytomegalovirus. While some public TCRs were present in many individuals, most TCR sequences turned up only very rarely across donors. In both the original and validation cohorts, the classifier was reported to diagnose cytomegalovirus status with high specificity and sensitivity. Correlated functional status among segregating V segments might reflect linkage disequilibrium, but an unknown experimental factor could not be ruled out. The earlier analysis of 587 of the donors excluded roughly 17 rarely observed V segments, including chromosome 9 orphons, because counts were too low. Some IMGT-functional V segments, including TRBV6-2 and TRBV6-3, could not be told apart with the 87-base-pair reads, so those segments were excluded. V-gene and J-gene trimming of TCR beta chains was associated with a missense DCLRE1C variant in a later genetic analysis, and the association was replicated in an independent cohort. A later analysis found that HLA-associated TCR beta chains were more clonally expanded and had lower generation probabilities than equally common non-associated chains. A cluster of highly shared sequence variants was judged likely to be a technical artifact of the sequencing pipeline. According to a later genetic analysis, donors in an Asian-associated ancestry cluster had fewer N-insertions in productive TCRs than the approximately 630-donor mean.

This chain joins TRBV9 to TRBJ2-3; the D gene assignment is ambiguous. This TCR was recovered from a man between 45 and 60 years old in good health and CMV-seropositive. The specimen sequenced was PBMCs. The DNA reads as follows: TGTGCCAGCAGCGTATTCTCTAGCACAGATACGCAGTATTTT. Protein translation: CASSVFSSTDTQYF.